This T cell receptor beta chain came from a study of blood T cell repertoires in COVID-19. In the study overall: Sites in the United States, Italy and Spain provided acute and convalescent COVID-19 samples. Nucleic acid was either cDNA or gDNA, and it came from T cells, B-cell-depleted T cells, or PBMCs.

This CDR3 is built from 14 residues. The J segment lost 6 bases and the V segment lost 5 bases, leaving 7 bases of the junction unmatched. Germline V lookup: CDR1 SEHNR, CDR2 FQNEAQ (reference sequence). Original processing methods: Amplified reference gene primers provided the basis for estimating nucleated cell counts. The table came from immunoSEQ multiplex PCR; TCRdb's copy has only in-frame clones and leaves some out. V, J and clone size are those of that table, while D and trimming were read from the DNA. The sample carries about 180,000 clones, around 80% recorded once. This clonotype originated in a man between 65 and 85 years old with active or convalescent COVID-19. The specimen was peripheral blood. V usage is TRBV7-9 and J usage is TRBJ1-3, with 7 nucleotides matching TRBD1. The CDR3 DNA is TGTGCCAGCAGCCAGGATACAGGGGAAAACACCATATATTTT. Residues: CASSQDTGENTIYF.